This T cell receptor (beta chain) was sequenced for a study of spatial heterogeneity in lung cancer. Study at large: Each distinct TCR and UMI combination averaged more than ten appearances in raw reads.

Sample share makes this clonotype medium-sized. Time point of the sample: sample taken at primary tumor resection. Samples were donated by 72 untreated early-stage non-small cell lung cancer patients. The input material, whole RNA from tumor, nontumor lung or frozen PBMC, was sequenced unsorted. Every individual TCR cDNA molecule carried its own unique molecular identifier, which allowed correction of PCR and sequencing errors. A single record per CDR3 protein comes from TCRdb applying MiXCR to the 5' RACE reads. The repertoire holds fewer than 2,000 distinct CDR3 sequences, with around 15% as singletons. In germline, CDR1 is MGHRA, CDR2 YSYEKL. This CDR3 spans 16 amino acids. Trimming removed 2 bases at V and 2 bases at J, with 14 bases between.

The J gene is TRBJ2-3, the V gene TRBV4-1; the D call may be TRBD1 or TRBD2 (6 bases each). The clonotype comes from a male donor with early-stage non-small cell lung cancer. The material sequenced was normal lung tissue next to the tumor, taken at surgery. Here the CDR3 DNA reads TGCGCCAGCAGCCAAAGTGGTCGGGGGCACACAGATACGCAGTATTTT. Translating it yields CASSQSGRGHTDTQYF.